This TCR beta chain was observed in a study of STAT5B mutations in CD4+ large granular lymphocyte leukemia (dated by TCRdb to between 2021 and 2023). For the study in its entirety: Among healthy controls, the CDR3 'QG' motif was associated with a particular HLA allele. The study compared the TCRbeta repertoires of patients with CD4+ T-cell large granular lymphocyte leukemia against those of healthy blood donors. Flow cytometry on FACSCanto II or FACSVerse confirmed that purified fractions exceeded 95% purity among lymphocytes.

What the research found in general, with its limitations: Compared with healthy CD4+ repertoires, CD4-sorted patient repertoires appeared more clonal, and this difference remained even after the putative leukemic clones were removed. Enrichment of TRBV06-family usage was observed among the top patient clones (8/27) relative to healthy controls (2/35). The data were not HLA-matched, and the relatively small sample size could explain the higher clonality seen in CD4+ compared with CD8+ T-LGLL. Main leukemic clonotypes were private to each patient, although approximately 25% of the main leukemic clonotypes were found at low frequency in the non-leukemic repertoires of other patients.

Healthy controls were approximately 40 blood donors whose buffy coats came from the Finnish Red Cross blood service. All TCR-sequenced material derived from peripheral blood: patient blood samples and healthy donor buffy coats. Peripheral blood mononuclear cells were isolated by Ficoll-Hypaque gradient centrifugation. For the healthy controls, CD4+ cells were obtained from buffy coats by magnetic purification. The Gentra Puregene Cell and Tissue kit was used for genomic DNA extraction, and quantification was performed on a Qubit 2.0 fluorometer. The CDR3 covers 13 residues, taking in both the cysteine and the phenylalanine. CDR3 DNA is the only sequence kept; it has 39 bases, read in frame from the first base. Trimming removed 3 bases from V and 4 bases from J, leaving 7 bases between the germline ends. The germline V gene sets CDR1 to WSHSY and CDR2 to SAAADI. TCRbeta rearrangements were sequenced from genomic DNA using the immunoSEQ assay at survey resolution. As for the original processing: In the TCR sequencing data, the lowest productive clonotype frequency that could be detected was 2.59 x 10-5. Only productive TCRbeta rearrangements, meaning sequences that were complete and in-frame, were kept for the analyses. Simpson clonality, calculated in the immunoSEQ Analyzer version 3.0, was used as the measure of sample clonality. Based on frequency, clones were grouped as very rare, small, medium, large (1-20%) or hyperexpanded (>20%). Generation probabilities were estimated with OLGA 1.2.3, V-gene circos plots were generated with VDJtools, specificities were searched for in VDJdb, and CDR3 motifs were identified with GLIPH. Not all clones reach the TCRdb copy of this immuneACCESS table, which keeps in-frame sequences only. Checked studies attribute under half of the gap to unresolved V genes and leave the rest unexplained. Clonal size and the V and J genes are those of that table, whereas D and trimming came from the DNA. In all, the sample holds around 33,000 clones, and over 65% of those were seen once. The ten largest clones take up 2.5% to 3% of the sample.

This clone showed up just a few times. What antigen it recognizes has not been identified. Per-base qualities were not stored, and no clone one base away is much larger. The receptor was isolated from a human donor in good health. The chain was built from TRBV10-2 and TRBJ2-1; no D segment can be confidently identified. The sequencing input was CD4+ T cells from blood buffy coats. In nucleotides, the sequence is TGCGCCAGCAGTGAACCCACATACAATGAGCAGTTCTTC. This sequence encodes CASSEPTYNEQFF.